The present entry profiles one T cell receptor beta chain with its context. The target of this receptor is not known. One base away lies a much larger clone, so this may be a sequencing read error. The source of the sample is a study of blood T cells in healthy people across ages (dated by TCRdb to between 2014 and 2016). Study-wide context: In model experiments, template switching captured about one uniquely barcoded TCR beta cDNA molecule for every two T cells. Using deep sequencing normalized with unique cDNA molecular identifiers, the study measured how TCR beta repertoire diversity changes with age. To avoid experimental bias, donors of different ages were distributed randomly across sequencing lanes. Donors were grouped into four age groups: young (average roughly 15 years), middle-aged (39), aged (around 60) and long-lived (around 80). Using the same blood draw, the study looked at two additional independent replicas of 1 million unique cDNA reads for two donors, one aged 18 to 29 and the other aged 80 or older. The investigation overall reported the following: Because donor CMV infection status was unknown, age-related changes in expanded clonotypes were potentially confounded. Compared with the aged group, the long-lived group had more naive CD4+ T cells, fewer expanded clones and increased TCR diversity, suggesting age selection. The percentage of naive T cells measured by flow cytometry correlated strongly with observed TCR beta diversity. Observed TCR beta diversity per million T cells fell roughly linearly with age, and a significant reduction was already apparent by age around 44. Bulk unsorted PBMC profiling prevented conclusive comparison of naive and antigen-experienced compartments. Total diversity estimates from one million sequenced T cells were considered lower bounds and underestimates.

Libraries were constructed by 5' RACE. Sequencing instrument: Illumina HiSeq 2500. The second PCR ran for about 6 to 11 cycles and used a J-beta primer mix along with a sample-barcoded 5' primer. A template-switch 5' adaptor carrying 12 random nucleotides introduced a unique molecular identifier onto each TCR beta cDNA molecule. Each sample yielded at least 2.5 million CDR3-containing paired-end reads. The Mint cDNA synthesis kit, primed by a TRBC-specific oligonucleotide, was used to synthesize first-strand cDNA from all RNA. Following uracil-DNA glycosylase treatment, a first 18-cycle PCR with universal primers M1SS and BC2_uni_R was performed on all cDNA. The original pipeline was this. Normalization of each sample was performed by random selection of 1 million high-quality reads, each carrying a distinct molecular identifier. Instead of being binned into consensus sequences, reads that shared molecular identifiers were thrown out. MiTCR, with a Q25 quality threshold and the strictest error-elimination algorithm, was used for CDR3 identification, clonotype clustering and error correction. A nonparametric unseen species model with Euler transformation was used to estimate lower-bound total TCR beta diversity. Through fastp at Q25 and MiXCR, TCRdb rebuilt clones from the public reads, retaining in-frame beta chains. All rows with the same CDR3 protein become a single entry with the most common DNA and genes. The V and J calls and clone size come from TCRdb's table, not from the authors' own analysis. Counted in this sample were some 710,000 distinct CDR3 sequences; 22% of them appeared once. The top ten constitute roughly 22% of the sample.

Donors were a few dozen systemically healthy Caucasian individuals from Russia aged roughly 6 to 95 years. Approximately 9.7 milliliters of peripheral blood were drawn from each donor into EDTA-treated Vacutainer tubes. Ficoll-Paque density-gradient centrifugation was used to isolate PBMCs, with at least 6.5 million per sample. Total RNA was extracted from PBMCs with Trizol reagent, with at least 6 micrograms obtained per sample. For every donor, flow cytometry on a PBMC aliquot measured the percentage of naive CD45RAhigh/CD27high T cells. This sequence originates from a man between 65 and 85 years old in good health. Sequencing was carried out using blood.

The DNA sequence is as follows: TGTGCCAGCAGCTCATCTACCTTTCGGGGAGCCAAAAACATTCAGTACTTC. Its translation reads: CASSSSTFRGAKNIQYF. Rearrangement joined TRBV7-2 to TRBJ2-4; tentative D gene TRBD2, with 5 bases matching. CDR1 is given as SGHTA and CDR2 as FQGNSA, both from the germline V gene. Deletion took 4 bases off V and 0 bases off J, with a span of 16 bases between the germline ends. Reading from cysteine to phenylalanine, the CDR3 counts 17 amino acids. Of the read, only the CDR3 DNA is kept; its 51 bases are in frame from base 1.